This TCR beta chain was recorded in a study of T-cell memory formation after mild COVID-19. Study-wide results and caveats: Cross-reactive memory appears to have joined, as suggested by some responding clones showing up in pre-infection memory.

This clonotype was counted ten times or more. Its antigen is not identified. 5'RACE with constant-segment primers built TCRalpha and TCRbeta cDNA libraries with UMIs. TCRdb re-called the 5' RACE reads with MiXCR, one entry per CDR3 protein. The sample consists of fewer than 350,000 distinct CDR3 sequences, 7.5% to 9.5% of them appearing once. The germline V gene encodes CDR1 SQVTM and CDR2 ANQGSEA. The CDR3 runs 15 residues. V dropped 5 bases and J dropped 6 bases, with 19 bases sitting between them. The sequenced sample consisted of PBMCs or a T cell subset sorted from them (not recorded which). V and J are TRBV29-1 and TRBJ1-4; D not resolved. The sequence was obtained from a man aged 18 to 35 who had mild COVID-19 (a few samples of this study predate the infection). Cell type and time point are not known. CDR3 region: CSVRVSSKGDEKLFF. The CDR3, as DNA: TGCAGCGTTCGGGTCAGCTCCAAAGGAGATGAAAAACTGTTTTTT. The whole variable domain, filled in from reference TRBV29-1 and TRBJ1-4, reads SAVISQKPSRDICQRGTSLTIQCQVDSQVTMMFWYRQQPGQSLTLIATANQGSEATYESGFVIDKFPISRPNLTFSTLTVSNMSPEDSSIYLCSVRVSSKGDEKLFFGSGTQLSVL.